Below, 19 T cell receptor beta chains from the same sample are listed, as sequenced in a study of cytomegalovirus exposure and HLA in healthy donors. Researchers ran the PCR with 60 Vbeta and 13 Jbeta primers. Produced via immunoSEQ multiplex PCR; TCRdb's table is partial and in-frame only. The repertoire holds approximately 180,000 clones, with roughly nine tenths as singletons. The sequenced sample was PBMCs. These receptors were taken from a girl less than two years old in good health and CMV-seronegative.

The V call is TRBV7-6, the J call TRBJ2-1; TRBD2 matches at 7 bases. Germline CDR1 and CDR2: SGHVS and FNYEAQ. The CDR3 length is 15 residues. Unmatched junction bases numbered 9, after V lost 4 bases and J lost 6 bases. CDR3 amino acids: CASSSSGTTANEQFF. The CDR3 DNA reads TGTGCCAGCAGCTCGAGCGGGACTACTGCCAATGAGCAGTTCTTC.

V is TRBV18 and J is TRBJ2-5, with 7 nucleotides matching TRBD1. Germline V gene sequence: CDR1 KGHSH, CDR2 LQKENI. The CDR3 covers 15 residues. With V trimmed by 3 bases and J by 1 base, 5 bases remained unmatched. CDR3 sequence reads: CASSPTGVRQETQYF. The CDR3 DNA is TGTGCCAGCTCACCTACAGGGGTTCGCCAAGAGACCCAGTACTTC. The whole variable domain, remainder taken from reference TRBV18 and TRBJ2-5, is NAGVMQNPRHLVRRRGQEARLRCSPMKGHSHVYWYRQLPEEGLKFMVYLQKENIIDESGMPKERFSAEFPKEGPSILRIQQVVRGDSAAYFCASSPTGVRQETQYFGPGTRLLVL.

In this sample, this clone turned up a few times. V and J are TRBV14 and TRBJ2-5; a weak D match, TRBD2 (6 bases). The CDR3 sequence is 16 residues long. V was trimmed by 1 base and J by 2 bases, leaving 14 bases between them. Looked up from germline, CDR1 is SGHDN and CDR2 is FVKESK. CDR3 nucleotide sequence: TGTGCCAGCAGCCAAGCGTCGGGACTGATACAAGAGACCCAGTACTTC. It translates to CASSQASGLIQETQYF.

V gene TRBV25-1 combines with J gene TRBJ1-2; D gene uncertain. The CDR3 extends over 13 amino acids. Germline V gene data show CDR1 as MGHDK and CDR2 as SYGVNS. Trimming took 3 bases from V and 9 from J, leaving 14 bases between them. The DNA of the CDR3 is TGTGCCAGCAGTGAGCTTCCTAATTCCCGCTACACCTTC. Amino acid sequence: CASSELPNSRYTF.

To note about this clone: The junction differs from germline at one of its ends, possibly a read error. The genes are TRBV7-9 and TRBJ2-5; 8 bases fit TRBD2. CDR1 is SEHNR and CDR2 is FQNEAQ in the germline V gene (reference sequence). The CDR3 runs 13 residues. CDR3 amino acids: CSSGRAAQETQYF. The CDR3 nucleotides read TGTTCCAGCGGGAGAGCGGCCCAAGAGACCCAGTACTTC. Drawing the rest from reference TRBV7-9 and TRBJ2-5, the complete variable domain is DTGVSQNPRHKITKRGQNVTFRCDPISEHNRLYWYRQTLGQGPEFLTYFQNEAQLEKSRLLSDRFSAERPKGSFSTLEIQRTEQGDSAMYLCSSGRAAQETQYFGPGTRLLVL.

The rearrangement joins TRBV6-5 to TRBJ1-1; unclear D gene. Trimming shortened V by 3 bases and J by 2 bases, and 7 bases separated the two germline ends. CDR3 length: 13 amino acids. Germline CDR1 and CDR2: MNHEY and SVGAGI. CDR3 loop: CASSYQENTEAFF. The CDR3 nucleotides read TGTGCCAGCAGTTATCAGGAAAACACTGAAGCTTTCTTT.

This sequence joins TRBV6-5 and TRBJ1-5, with TRBD1 as a possible D gene (6 bases). The germline V gene has CDR1 MNHEY and CDR2 SVGAGI. The CDR3 contains 15 residues. Trimming cost V 2 bases and J 3 bases, with 11 bases left between them. The CDR3 reads CASSYLGQPNQPQHF. In DNA form, the CDR3 reads TGTGCCAGCAGTTACCTTGGACAGCCCAATCAGCCCCAGCATTTT.

The CDR3 nucleotides read TGTGCCAGCACCTCCGTGGAGGTCAACTACGAGCAGTACTTC. Its translation is CASTSVEVNYEQYF. The rearrangement uses TRBV6-5 and TRBJ2-7, with TRBD2 as a possible D gene (5 bases). Germline V gene lookup returns CDR1 MNHEY and CDR2 SVGAGI. This CDR3 is built from 14 residues. With 7 bases removed from V and 3 bases from J, the gap between germline ends came to 16 bases.

The genes are TRBV4-3 and TRBJ2-1; 15 nucleotides align to TRBD2. CDR1 and CDR2 from the germline V gene are LGHNA and YSLEER. This CDR3 contains 21 residues. The V segment lost 2 bases and the J segment 0 bases; nucleotides outside the gene matches: 11. CDR3 region: CASSQSGLAGGKTFSYNEQFF. The CDR3 DNA follows: TGCGCCAGCAGCCAATCCGGACTAGCGGGAGGGAAAACTTTCTCCTACAATGAGCAGTTCTTC.

In its sample, this clone was seen once. Other DNA sequences in this sample translate to the same CDR3. J is TRBJ2-5 and V is TRBV5-1, with 8 nucleotides matching TRBD2. V lost 5 bases and J lost 2; bases outside the gene matches: 2. Germline CDR1 reads SGHRS; CDR2 reads YFSETQ. The CDR3 length is 13 residues. Here the CDR3 DNA reads TGCGCCAGCAGTCGGGGGGGTCAAGAGACCCAGTACTTC. Translated, it gives CASSRGGQETQYF.

The J gene is TRBJ2-3, the V gene TRBV6-4; tentatively, D is TRBD1 (7 bases). The CDR3 is made up of 16 amino acids. Trimming left V 4 bases short and J 4 bases short, with 18 bases between. CDR1 is MRHNA, CDR2 SNTAGT, per germline. The CDR3 DNA reads TGTGCCAGCAGTGCAACAGGGGAGGTCGGCCCAGATACGCAGTATTTT. Its translation: CASSATGEVGPDTQYF.

J is TRBJ1-3 and V is TRBV4-2; weak D call: TRBD1 (5 bases). This CDR3 contains 13 residues. V gave up 1 base and J gave up 14 bases, with 15 bases separating them. Germline V lookup: CDR1 LGHNA, CDR2 YNFKEQ. Written as DNA, the CDR3 is TGTGCCAGCAGCCAAGGTGGTCAGGGTTCTCTATATTTT. Encoded protein: CASSQGGQGSLYF.

This chain joins TRBV9 and TRBJ2-5; 7 positions agree with TRBD1. The germline V gene encodes CDR1 SGDLS and CDR2 YYNGEE. The CDR3 is made up of 15 amino acids. The ends lost 4 bases at V and 5 bases at J; junction bases unmatched: 11. The CDR3 DNA sequence: TGTGCCAGCAGCCCTTTTGACAGGGTCGGGGAGACCCAGTACTTC. Protein product: CASSPFDRVGETQYF.

About this clone itself: The same CDR3 arises from other DNA sequences in this sample as well. V usage is TRBV5-1 and J usage is TRBJ2-1; 12 bases are shared with TRBD2. The CDR3 contains 15 residues. V dropped 4 bases and J dropped 4; count of bases not matched to a gene: 3. Germline CDR1 reads SGHRS; CDR2 reads YFSETQ. The chain's CDR3 is CASSPTSGSYNEQFF. DNA of the CDR3: TGCGCCAGCAGCCCGACTAGCGGGAGTTACAATGAGCAGTTCTTC.

This clone was detected only once. This chain connects TRBV9 to TRBJ1-2, with D possibly being TRBD1 (6 bases). Trimming cost V 4 bases and J 4 bases, with 11 bases left between them. CDR1 SGDLS and CDR2 YYNGEE come from the germline V gene. The CDR3 length is 13 residues. CDR3 loop: CASSYGQLYGYTF. CDR3 DNA: TGTGCCAGCAGCTACGGACAGCTCTATGGCTACACCTTC.

For the CDR3, the DNA is TGTGCCAGCAGCCCTCGGGTGGGACAGGGATATTCACCCCTCCACTTT. Protein product: CASSPRVGQGYSPLHF. V and J are TRBV11-2 and TRBJ1-6; 9 positions agree with TRBD1. The CDR3 consists of 16 residues. Germline V gene data show CDR1 as SGHAT and CDR2 as FQNNGV. Trimming at V came to 5 bases and at J to 8 bases, leaving 10 bases not matched to a gene.

The chain employs TRBV28 and TRBJ2-7; weak D call: TRBD2 (7 bases). V was shortened by 4 bases and J by 0 bases, with 13 bases between the two germline ends. Germline values: CDR1 MDHEN, CDR2 SYDVKM. The length of the CDR3 is 15 residues. This chain's CDR3 is CASSSGAGVSYEQYF. The CDR3 DNA reads TGTGCCAGCAGTTCGGGGGCGGGAGTCTCCTACGAGCAGTACTTC.

The chain links TRBV7-8 to TRBJ2-5; D perhaps matches TRBD2 (5 bases). The closer fit of TRBJ2-7 to the DNA end suggests the J call may be wrong. This CDR3 has 13 amino acids. The germline gives CDR1 SGHVS, CDR2 FQNEAQ. CDR3 nucleotides: TGTGCCAGCAGCTTAGCAGCGGCCTACGAGCAGTACTTC. Protein product: CASSLAAAYEQYF.

V is TRBV19 and J is TRBJ1-2; 9 positions agree with TRBD1. J was trimmed by 4 bases and V by 3 bases; bases with no gene match: 9. Germline CDR1 LNHDA, CDR2 SQIVND (reference sequence). The CDR3 has 16 amino acids. CDR3 amino acids: CASSIYVGQGLYGYTF. The DNA for the CDR3 is TGTGCCAGTAGTATTTATGTGGGACAGGGCCTCTATGGCTACACCTTC.